This passage covers 24 T cell receptor beta chains from one sample sequenced in a study of blood T cell repertoires in COVID-19. Clones were read by immunoSEQ multiplex PCR, and TCRdb kept only the in-frame ones, dropping some. The sample holds roughly 140,000 clones, approximately 90% seen once. The sample was peripheral blood. The receptors here all came from a woman in her sixties with active COVID-19.

The chain has TRBV5-1 and TRBJ1-2; TRBD1 agrees at 7 bases. The CDR3 covers 17 residues. The germline V gene encodes CDR1 SGHRS and CDR2 YFSETQ. V lost 0 bases and J lost 1; bases outside the gene matches: 9. The CDR3 sequence: CASSLATGDRRNYGYTF. DNA for the CDR3: TGCGCCAGCAGCTTGGCCACCGGGGACAGACGTAACTATGGCTACACCTTC.

The chain combines TRBV27 with TRBJ2-1; D is possibly TRBD2 (6 bases). CDR3 length equals 15 residues. V gave up 5 bases and J gave up 2 bases, with 13 bases separating them. Germline CDR1 and CDR2: MNHEY and SMNVEV (reference sequence). Written as DNA, the CDR3 is TGTGCCAGCAGTGGAGGGACTTCAACCTACAATGAGCAGTTCTTC. Translation gives CASSGGTSTYNEQFF.

The chain employs TRBV28 and TRBJ1-2; D not resolved. CDR1 is MDHEN, CDR2 SYDVKM, per germline. The V end lost 7 bases, the J end lost 4 bases, and 22 bases lay between the germline ends. This CDR3 is built from 16 residues. The CDR3 spells CASTSNVGPRSYGYTF. The CDR3 nucleotides read TGTGCCAGCACCTCAAACGTCGGTCCCCGGAGCTATGGCTACACCTTC.

The chain joins TRBV19 to TRBJ1-2; 7 positions match TRBD1. CDR3 size: 16 residues. Germline-derived CDR1 and CDR2 are LNHDA and SQIVND (reference sequence). J was trimmed by 6 bases and V by 2 bases; bases with no gene match: 12. CDR3 bases: TGTGCCAGTAGTATACGCAGGGGGTTGGGCCCTGATGGCTACACCTTC. This codes for CASSIRRGLGPDGYTF.

The V and J genes are TRBV25-1 and TRBJ1-1; 7 bases agree with TRBD1. Germline assignment: CDR1 MGHDK and CDR2 SYGVNS. The V and J ends lost 3 bases and 4 bases, in that order; junction bases with no gene match: 2. The CDR3 loop spans 13 amino acids. CDR3 amino acids: CASSEYRGTEAFF. The CDR3 DNA reads as TGTGCCAGCAGTGAGTACAGGGGCACTGAAGCTTTCTTT.

The chain is built from TRBV4-2 and TRBJ1-2; D remains unclear. The V gene lost 0 bases and the J gene lost 9 bases, with 8 bases spanning the gap. The CDR3 consists of 12 residues. The germline CDR1 and CDR2 sequences are LGHNA and YNFKEQ. The CDR3 sequence: CASSQETFSYTF. CDR3 nucleotide sequence: TGTGCCAGCAGCCAAGAAACATTTAGCTACACCTTC.

The CDR3 bases are TGTGCCAGCACCTTCCAGGTAGCAGATACGCAGTATTTT. Translated, it gives CASTFQVADTQYF. This chain connects TRBV7-2 to TRBJ2-3, with unresolved D. The CDR3 contains 13 residues. V lost 7 bases and J lost 4, with 12 bases in between. CDR1 is SGHTA, CDR2 FQGNSA, per germline.

This clone was picked up one time. The chain employs TRBV5-1 and TRBJ2-3; 12 bases match TRBD2. CDR3 length: 14 residues. Germline V CDR1 and CDR2: SGHRS, YFSETQ. Unmatched junction bases numbered 4, after V lost 4 bases and J lost 7 bases. CDR3 protein: CASSPTSGGNTQYF. CDR3 coding DNA: TGCGCCAGCAGCCCTACTAGCGGGGGGAATACGCAGTATTTT. The full variable domain, its missing parts supplied by reference TRBV5-1 and TRBJ2-3, is KAGVTQTPRYLIKTRGQQVTLSCSPISGHRSVSWYQQTPGQGLQFLFEYFSETQRNKGNFPGRFSGRQFSNSRSEMNVSTLELGDSALYLCASSPTSGGNTQYFGPGTRLTVL.

The chain has TRBV9 and TRBJ1-4, with TRBD1 matching 7 bases. This CDR3 is 14 amino acids long. CDR1 is SGDLS and CDR2 is YYNGEE in the germline V gene. Trimming took 0 bases from V and 6 from J; bases not matched to a gene: 2. The CDR3 reads CASSVEGADEKLFF. CDR3 DNA sequence: TGTGCCAGCAGCGTAGAGGGGGCGGATGAAAAACTGTTTTTT.

The chain recombines TRBV27 with TRBJ2-7; the match to TRBD2 covers 14 bases. In germline, CDR1 is MNHEY, CDR2 SMNVEV (reference sequence). CDR3 length: 15 amino acids. J lost 2 bases, V lost 5 bases, and 2 bases had no gene match. CDR3 nucleotide sequence: TGTGCCAGCAGTGTGACTAGCGGGAGGGCCTACGAGCAGTACTTC. This gives the protein CASSVTSGRAYEQYF.

The sample holds a few counts of this clone. The V gene is TRBV6-5, the J gene TRBJ2-7; D may be TRBD2 (6 bases). The germline V and J ends were trimmed by 10 bases and 5 bases, with 18 bases remaining between them. Per germline, CDR1 MNHEY and CDR2 SVGAGI. CDR3 length: 13 residues. In DNA form, the CDR3 reads TGTGCCACCGCCGACACGTGGGGGGACGAGCAGTACTTC. It specifies CATADTWGDEQYF.

The chain uses TRBV4-1 and TRBJ1-4, with a weak D call TRBD1 (6 bases). With 6 bases removed from V and 5 bases from J, the gap between germline ends came to 16 bases. This CDR3 region has 15 residues. The germline gives CDR1 MGHRA, CDR2 YSYEKL. In nucleotides, the CDR3 is TGCGCCAGCAGGCCTGCGGGGGGCGGGAATGAAAAACTGTTTTTT. It yields the protein CASRPAGGGNEKLFF.

DNA for the CDR3: TGTGCCAGCAGCCAAGACCTGACTAGCGCCAACTCCTACGAGCAGTACTTC. Its translation is CASSQDLTSANSYEQYF. The chain recombines TRBV4-2 with TRBJ2-7, with TRBD2 matching over 8 bases. The germline CDR1 and CDR2 sequences are LGHNA and YNFKEQ. V gave up 0 bases and J gave up 0 bases; unmatched junction bases: 7. The CDR3 is 17 amino acids.

The chain uses TRBV19 and TRBJ2-5, with 11 bases fitting TRBD2. V dropped 6 bases and J dropped 5; count of bases not matched to a gene: 8. The CDR3 totals 15 residues. Germline lookup yields CDR1 LNHDA and CDR2 SQIVND (reference sequence). The CDR3 loop reads CASSRGLAGGETQYF. The CDR3, as DNA: TGTGCCAGTAGCCGGGGGCTAGCGGGAGGCGAGACCCAGTACTTC.

The chain uses TRBV7-9 and TRBJ2-2, with 9 bases fitting TRBD2. V lost 10 bases, J lost 5 bases, and 14 bases stayed unmatched. Germline V lookup: CDR1 SEHNR, CDR2 FQNEAQ (reference sequence). The CDR3 loop spans 16 amino acids. The CDR3 nucleotides are TGTGCCACCGCTAAGCGGGAGGCCCGTGGGACCGGGGAGCTGTTTTTT. This translates into CATAKREARGTGELFF.

J is TRBJ2-1 and V is TRBV2, with unresolved D. CDR1 SNHLY and CDR2 FYNNEI come from the germline V gene. This CDR3 contains 16 residues. Trimming removed 6 bases at V and 3 bases at J, with 18 bases between. CDR3 nucleotide sequence: TGTGCCAGCAGGCCCCCCCTACGAACGCGCTACAATGAGCAGTTCTTC. Translated, it gives CASRPPLRTRYNEQFF.

V is TRBV5-1 and J is TRBJ2-3; possible D gene TRBD2, 6 bases. CDR3 length: 13 residues. The germline V gene encodes CDR1 SGHRS and CDR2 YFSETQ. The V gene lost 4 bases and the J gene lost 4 bases, with 10 bases spanning the gap. Here the CDR3 DNA reads TGCGCCAGCAGCGAGGGGAGGTCAGATACGCAGTATTTT. Encoded protein: CASSEGRSDTQYF.

This clone was observed a single time. The rearrangement uses TRBV4-3 and TRBJ1-5; TRBD1 agrees at 7 bases. This CDR3 contains 15 residues. V was pared by 3 bases and J by 7 bases, with 9 bases of the junction left unmatched. Germline V gives CDR1 LGHNA, CDR2 YSLEER. CDR3 bases: TGCGCCAGCAGCCAGGGTACAGGGGTATTACAGCCCCAGCATTTT. Its protein is CASSQGTGVLQPQHF.

The rearrangement joins TRBV5-4 to TRBJ2-7, with D maybe TRBD1 (6 bases). This CDR3 has 15 amino acids. CDR1 is SGHNT, CDR2 YYREEE, per germline (reference sequence). V dropped 4 bases and J dropped 5 bases, with 19 bases sitting between them. Written as DNA, the CDR3 is TGTGCCAGCAGCCCGACGGGCACAGGGTTCAACGAGCAGTACTTC. Protein sequence: CASSPTGTGFNEQYF.

The rearrangement joins TRBV27 to TRBJ1-2, with D maybe TRBD1 (6 bases). The CDR3 covers 14 residues. Germline V gives CDR1 MNHEY, CDR2 SMNVEV (reference sequence). Trimming took 1 base from V and 7 from J, leaving 13 bases between them. CDR3 sequence reads: CASSLCRGACGYTF. CDR3 nucleotide sequence: TGTGCCAGCAGTTTATGCAGGGGCGCCTGTGGCTACACCTTC.

The rearrangement joins TRBV27 to TRBJ1-1; a possible D gene is TRBD1 (5 bases). Germline values: CDR1 MNHEY, CDR2 SMNVEV (reference sequence). V lost 7 bases and J lost 0, with 15 bases in between. The CDR3 has 15 residues. The CDR3 is CASNLRRGMNTEAFF. The DNA of the CDR3 is TGTGCCAGCAATCTCCGGAGGGGAATGAACACTGAAGCTTTCTTT.

This chain uses TRBV19 with TRBJ2-2, with D perhaps matching TRBD2 (6 bases). This CDR3 is built from 15 residues. Per the germline V gene, CDR1 is LNHDA and CDR2 is SQIVND (reference sequence). Trimming took 8 bases from V and 6 from J, leaving 19 bases between them. The CDR3 spells CASRPGLTWAGELFF. For the CDR3, the DNA is TGTGCCAGTCGACCGGGACTCACATGGGCCGGGGAGCTGTTTTTT.

The V gene is TRBV7-2, the J gene TRBJ2-3, with D unclear. Between the trimmed V and J ends, which lost 2 bases and 6 bases, there was a span of 3 bases. CDR1 and CDR2 (germline): SGHTA, FQGNSA. The CDR3 is 11 amino acids. The CDR3, as DNA: TGTGCCAGCAGCTTATCGGATACGCAGTATTTT. This encodes CASSLSDTQYF.

The J gene is TRBJ2-3, the V gene TRBV28, with D tentatively TRBD1 (6 bases). Trimming shortened V by 2 bases and J by 4 bases, and 10 bases separated the two germline ends. CDR3 length: 14 amino acids. Germline V gives CDR1 MDHEN, CDR2 SYDVKM. The CDR3 loop is CASSLRGFSDTQYF. The DNA of the CDR3 is TGTGCCAGCAGTTTAAGGGGGTTTTCAGATACGCAGTATTTT.